In this sample, the clone carrying this T cell receptor beta chain turned up many times. The sample originates from a study of blood T cell repertoires in COVID-19. Clinical history as reported by participants underpinned cohort assignment. Original analysis: For nucleated cells, counts were estimated from reference gene primer amplification. This table comes from immunoSEQ multiplex PCR, and its TCRdb copy is limited to in-frame clones, with some not included. V and J calls and clone size come straight from that table; D and trimming were deduced from the DNA. The sample has 280,000 or so clones; 80% to 90% are singletons. This CDR3 is 15 amino acids long. V shed 5 bases, J shed 4 bases, and the junction held 4 bases outside the gene matches. Germline lookup yields CDR1 SGHTA and CDR2 FQGNSA.

This rearrangement joins TRBV7-2 to TRBJ2-5; 13 bases are a match to TRBD2. The receptor was isolated from a young man who had recovered from COVID-19. What was sequenced was PBMCs or T cells enriched from blood (not recorded which). DNA of the CDR3: TGTGCCAGCAGCCTGGGACTAGCGGGGAGAGAGACCCAGTACTTC. Amino acids: CASSLGLAGRETQYF.